Following are 5 T cell receptor beta chains from one sample sequenced in a study of blood T cell repertoires in COVID-19. The assay was immunoSEQ multiplex PCR, and TCRdb's table has in-frame clones only and misses some. The repertoire holds 190,000 or so clones, 94% seen once, with roughly 0.76% in the top ten. Sequencing input: peripheral blood. The source is a man aged 25-45 years with COVID-19, enrolled during active disease.

In regard to this clone: The junction departs from germline at one end; a sequencing error may be responsible. The chain combines TRBV20-1 with TRBJ1-2, with D unresolved. CDR1 DFQATT and CDR2 SNEGSKA come from the germline V gene (reference sequence). The CDR3 contains 10 residues. CDR3 in DNA: TGCAGTGCTAGATTGGGGAGTACCTCCTTC. Its protein is CSARLGSTSF.

This clone was observed a single time. The chain uses TRBV2 and TRBJ1-1; unclear D gene. The germline gives CDR1 SNHLY, CDR2 FYNNEI. CDR3 length equals 14 residues. Trimming took 5 bases from V and 2 from J, leaving 12 bases between them. The CDR3 loop is CASSRTRVNTEAFF. The CDR3 nucleotides read TGTGCCAGCAGTCGAACGAGGGTCAACACTGAAGCTTTCTTT.

This sequence joins TRBV7-9 and TRBJ1-1, with 9 bases identical to TRBD1. Germline V gives CDR1 SEHNR, CDR2 FQNEAQ (reference sequence). The CDR3 length is 16 residues. The ends lost 5 bases at V and 4 bases at J; junction bases unmatched: 11. CDR3 amino acids: CASSDRQGVIGTEAFF. DNA for the CDR3: TGTGCCAGCAGCGACAGACAGGGGGTGATCGGCACTGAAGCTTTCTTT.

V and J are TRBV9 and TRBJ2-1; D is possibly TRBD2 (7 bases). Trimming pared 3 bases from V and 8 bases from J, leaving 18 bases between. The CDR3 loop spans 15 amino acids. Germline lookup yields CDR1 SGDLS and CDR2 YYNGEE. CDR3 region: CASSATGGPGDEQFF. CDR3 sequence (DNA): TGTGCCAGCAGCGCCACCGGGGGGCCGGGGGATGAGCAGTTCTTC.

The table lists this clone with a count of one. The chain combines TRBV5-1 with TRBJ1-4; TRBD1 agrees at 9 bases. The CDR3 sequence is 16 residues long. The trim removed 4 bases at V and 2 bases at J, leaving 6 bases unmatched. CDR1 and CDR2 from the germline V gene are SGHRS and YFSETQ. DNA for the CDR3: TGCGCCAGCAGCCCGGAGGACAGGGGTACTAATGAAAAACTGTTTTTT. Translation gives CASSPEDRGTNEKLFF.